What follows are 22 T cell receptor beta chains derived from one specimen sequenced in a study of Graves' ophthalmopathy and Graves' hyperthyroidism. CDR3 regions of TCR beta were amplified from RNA transcripts. HTBI-primed RT-PCR formed the first round, and a multiplex PCR formed the second. TCRdb used MiXCR to reprocess the multiplex PCR reads, holding one entry per CDR3 protein. The table has about 500,000 distinct CDR3 sequences, under 15% seen once. The specimen sequenced was blood. These receptors were collected from a woman younger than 45 with Graves' ophthalmopathy.

A word on this clonotype: At one end, the junction sequence differs from germline, possibly due to a read error. The J gene is TRBJ2-5, the V gene TRBV20-1; 12 bases map to TRBD2. This CDR3 is 14 amino acids long. Germline lookup yields CDR1 DFQATT and CDR2 SNEGSKA (reference sequence). CDR3 loop: CSARLAGGPETKYF. The CDR3 DNA follows: TGCAGTGCTAGACTAGCGGGGGGGCCAGAGACCAAGTACTTC.

In its sample, this clonotype was seen many times. The chain is built from TRBV24-1 and TRBJ1-5; D ambiguous. Germline assignment: CDR1 KGHDR and CDR2 SFDVKD. Trimming pared 4 bases from V and 7 bases from J, leaving 13 bases between. The CDR3 spans 14 residues. The CDR3 bases are TGTGCCACCAGTGAAAGAGGGTTGGTACAGCCCCAGCATTTT. It encodes CATSERGLVQPQHF.

This clonotype was counted between two and nine times. J is TRBJ2-5 and V is TRBV7-6, with 8 bases aligning to TRBD2. The J segment lost 5 bases and the V segment lost 5 bases, leaving 19 bases of the junction unmatched. CDR3 length equals 18 residues. Germline V gene sequence: CDR1 SGHVS, CDR2 FNYEAQ. CDR3 loop: CASSLRPPTRGGGETQYF. The DNA for the CDR3 is TGTGCCAGCAGCCTTCGCCCCCCTACCCGGGGGGGCGGGGAGACCCAGTACTTC.

Many counts were recorded for this clonotype. The chain couples TRBV6-2 or TRBV6-3 to TRBJ2-5, with no clear D. Germline CDR1 MNHEY, CDR2 SVGEGT. The V end lost 7 bases, the J end lost 1 base, and 13 bases lay between the germline ends. The CDR3 sequence is 14 residues long. CDR3 nucleotide sequence: TGTGCCAGCACCCTGCGTGGCAGCCAAGAGACCCAGTACTTC. This encodes CASTLRGSQETQYF.

The chain couples TRBV6-5 to TRBJ2-1; 7 bases map to TRBD2. The germline CDR1 and CDR2 sequences are MNHEY and SVGAGI. With 4 bases clipped from V and 6 bases from J, the junction kept 9 bases outside the gene matches. This CDR3 is 15 amino acids long. CDR3 amino acids: CASSFSSGKSNEQFF. In nucleotides, the CDR3 is TGTGCCAGCAGTTTTTCGAGCGGGAAAAGCAATGAGCAGTTCTTC.

This clonotype was seen many times. The rearrangement links TRBV6-5 to TRBJ1-3; D might be TRBD1 (5 bases). Germline V gene data show CDR1 as MNHEY and CDR2 as SVGAGI. CDR3 length: 16 amino acids. Trimming pared 2 bases from V and 0 bases from J, leaving 11 bases between. CDR3 residues: CASSYPGTTSGNTIYF. The CDR3, as DNA: TGTGCCAGCAGTTACCCCGGGACGACCTCTGGAAACACCATATATTTT.

The V and J genes are TRBV30 and TRBJ2-7, with D perhaps TRBD1 (6 bases). This CDR3 is built from 14 residues. V was pared by 0 bases and J by 1 base, with 10 bases between. Germline CDR1 is GTSNPN and CDR2 is SVGIG (reference sequence). In DNA form, the CDR3 reads TGTGCCTGGAGTGTAGTACAGGGTTCCTACGAGCAGTACTTC. Protein sequence: CAWSVVQGSYEQYF.

This clonotype was picked up many times. The chain joins TRBV18 to TRBJ1-2; possible D gene TRBD1, 5 bases. The CDR3 is 13 residues long. Germline assignment: CDR1 KGHSH and CDR2 LQKENI. Deletions cut 3 bases from V and 4 bases from J, with 9 bases between. The CDR3 coding sequence is TGTGCCAGCTCACCCGGGGGGTTCTATGGCTACACCTTC. Its translation: CASSPGGFYGYTF.

This chain links TRBV13 with TRBJ1-6; maybe TRBD1 (5 bases). CDR3 size: 16 residues. Trimming took off 2 bases at V and 8 bases at J, with 16 bases between the two ends. Germline-derived CDR1 and CDR2 are PRHDT and FYEKMQ (reference sequence). The CDR3 DNA reads as TGTGCCAGCAGCTTAAGGGGAAGGGAGTATCATTCACCCCTCCACTTT. Its translation is CASSLRGREYHSPLHF.

Ten or more counts support this clonotype. The chain couples TRBV7-8 to TRBJ1-1; 7 positions match TRBD1. Germline V CDR1 and CDR2: SGHVS, FQNEAQ. CDR3 length equals 14 residues. Unmatched junction bases numbered 14, after V lost 5 bases and J lost 11 bases. The CDR3 reads CASSPRRTGRGAFF. The CDR3 DNA reads as TGTGCCAGCAGCCCCAGAAGGACAGGTCGCGGGGCTTTCTTT. The variable domain in full, with the rest retrieved from reference TRBV7-8 and TRBJ1-1, is GAGVSQSPRYKVAKRGQDVALRCDPISGHVSLFWYQQALGQGPEFLTYFQNEAQLDKSGLPSDRFFAERPEGSVSTLKIQRTQQEDSAVYLCASSPRRTGRGAFFGQGTRLTVV.

The chain joins TRBV28 to TRBJ2-7; unclear D gene. V gave up 4 bases and J gave up 4 bases, with 14 bases separating them. The CDR3 extends over 14 amino acids. Germline assignment: CDR1 MDHEN and CDR2 SYDVKM. CDR3 loop: CASSSLHGGYEQYF. Written as DNA, the CDR3 is TGTGCCAGCAGTTCTCTTCATGGTGGTTACGAGCAGTACTTC.

Ten or more counts support this clonotype. The gene calls are TRBV6-1 and TRBJ2-6; weak D call: TRBD1 (5 bases). V dropped 6 bases and J dropped 4 bases, with 13 bases sitting between them. The germline gives CDR1 MNHNS, CDR2 SASEGT. The CDR3 length is 15 residues. DNA of the CDR3: TGTGCCAGCAGCTCAAGGGGCGGAGGGGCCAACGTCCTGACTTTC. It yields the protein CASSSRGGGANVLTF.

This clonotype has ten or more counts. V gene TRBV7-2 combines with J gene TRBJ2-7; TRBD1 might be the D (7 bases). The CDR3 has 14 residues. The V end was cut by 1 base, the J end by 3 bases, with 10 bases between. Looked up from germline, CDR1 is SGHTA and CDR2 is FQGNSA. This CDR3 reads CASSLVQGGYEQYF. The CDR3, as DNA: TGTGCCAGCAGCTTAGTTCAGGGGGGCTACGAGCAGTACTTC.

There are many counts of this clonotype. The chain couples TRBV15 to TRBJ2-7; D is ambiguous. Germline CDR1 reads LNHNV; CDR2 reads YYDKDF (reference sequence). The CDR3 has 12 amino acids. V was pared by 6 bases and J by 7 bases, with 13 bases between. This chain's CDR3 is CATRSLSQEQYF. The CDR3 region has the DNA TGTGCCACCAGATCCTTGTCCCAAGAGCAGTACTTC.

This clonotype was detected ten times or more. The chain recombines TRBV6-5 with TRBJ2-7, with 8 bases identical to TRBD1. This CDR3 region has 15 residues. Germline loops: CDR1 MNHEY, CDR2 SVGAGI. J lost 3 bases, V lost 4 bases, and 8 bases had no gene match. CDR3 amino acids: CASSFWTGRCYEQYF. The CDR3 region has the DNA TGTGCCAGCAGTTTCTGGACAGGGAGATGCTACGAGCAGTACTTC.

This clonotype came up a few times. J is TRBJ2-7 and V is TRBV5-1; D possibly corresponds to TRBD1 (6 bases). V was pared by 4 bases and J by 4 bases, with 12 bases between. This CDR3 contains 13 residues. Per the germline V gene, CDR1 is SGHRS and CDR2 is YFSETQ. CDR3 in amino acids: CASSILDSYEQYF. In DNA form, the CDR3 reads TGCGCCAGCAGCATCCTGGACAGTTACGAGCAGTACTTC.

This clonotype was observed at least ten times. This sequence joins TRBV7-2 and TRBJ1-1; 7 nucleotides align to TRBD1. This CDR3 contains 15 residues. With 5 bases clipped from V and 1 base from J, the junction kept 7 bases outside the gene matches. Germline CDR1 and CDR2: SGHTA and FQGNSA. CDR3 in amino acids: CASSGRQGSNTEAFF. The CDR3 DNA reads as TGTGCCAGCAGCGGGCGACAGGGATCGAACACTGAAGCTTTCTTT.

This clonotype has ten or more counts. The chain employs TRBV29-1 and TRBJ2-7; 12 nucleotides align to TRBD1. The germline CDR1 and CDR2 sequences are SQVTM and ANQGSEA. Trimming removed 4 bases from V and 9 bases from J; junction bases left unmatched: 7. This CDR3 has 13 amino acids. The chain's CDR3 is CSVAGTGGGRQYF. The DNA for the CDR3 is TGCAGCGTTGCCGGGACAGGGGGCGGAAGGCAGTACTTC.

This clonotype was seen repeatedly, ten times or more. The chain carries TRBV6-6 and TRBJ1-5; possibly TRBD1 for D (5 bases). This CDR3 has 15 residues. V gave up 4 bases and J gave up 5 bases, with 15 bases separating them. CDR1 is MNHNY and CDR2 is SVGAGI in the germline V gene (reference sequence). The CDR3 DNA follows: TGTGCCAGCAGTTTTAACAGGCGAAAAGATCAGCCCCAGCATTTT. This gives the protein CASSFNRRKDQPQHF.

This clonotype was counted many times. The chain is built from TRBV12-3 or TRBV12-4 and TRBJ1-2, with a weak D call TRBD1 (6 bases). The ends were cut back, 3 bases at V and 2 bases at J, with 10 bases in the middle. The CDR3 has 14 residues. The CDR3 sequence: CASSFMGQNYGYTF. The CDR3, as DNA: TGTGCCAGCAGTTTTATGGGACAAAACTATGGCTACACCTTC.

There are a few counts of this clonotype. The gene calls are TRBV19 and TRBJ2-1, with 11 bases identical to TRBD2. CDR1 and CDR2 (germline): LNHDA, SQIVND (reference sequence). Trimming cost V 4 bases and J 6 bases; bases outside gene matches: 5. CDR3 length: 15 residues. The DNA for the CDR3 is TGTGCCAGTAGTAACCCGGGACTAGCGGTCAATGAGCAGTTCTTC. Amino acid sequence: CASSNPGLAVNEQFF.

Ten or more counts support this clonotype. The chain combines TRBV12-3 or TRBV12-4 with TRBJ1-2; 7 nucleotides line up with TRBD1. This CDR3 has 14 residues. J was trimmed by 7 bases and V by 6 bases; bases with no gene match: 11. The CDR3: CASSHTTGAGGYTF. The DNA for the CDR3 is TGTGCCAGCAGCCACACCACAGGGGCTGGTGGCTACACCTTC.